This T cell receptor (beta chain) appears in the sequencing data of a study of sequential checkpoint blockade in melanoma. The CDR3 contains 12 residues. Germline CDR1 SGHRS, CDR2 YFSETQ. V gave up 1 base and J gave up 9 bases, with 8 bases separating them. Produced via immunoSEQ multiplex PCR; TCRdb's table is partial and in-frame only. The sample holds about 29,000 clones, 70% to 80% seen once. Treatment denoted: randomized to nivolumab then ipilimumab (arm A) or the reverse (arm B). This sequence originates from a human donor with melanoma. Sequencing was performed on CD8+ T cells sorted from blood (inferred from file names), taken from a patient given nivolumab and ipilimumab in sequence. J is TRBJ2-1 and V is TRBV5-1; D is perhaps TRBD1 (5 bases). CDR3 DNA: TGCGCCAGCAGCTTGCAGGGCACTGAGCAGTTCTTC. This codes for CASSLQGTEQFF.